These 17 T cell receptor beta chains came from one sample sequenced in a study of T cells in Graves' hyperthyroidism and ophthalmopathy (dated by TCRdb to between 2019 and 2020). Library generation was performed with multiplex PCR. Sequencer: Illumina HiSeq 2000. Amplification of TCR beta CDR3 regions was carried out from RNA transcripts. The first round of RT-PCR for the TCR CDR3 was performed with the HTBI primer set and the Qiagen OneStep RT-PCR kit. The raw public reads went through TCRdb reprocessing: fastp at Q25, MiXCR clone calling, in-frame beta chains kept. Here each entry gathers all rows of one CDR3 protein and keeps the most common genes and DNA. The sample table holds under 600,000 distinct CDR3 sequences, of which 16% were seen once. The ten largest account for roughly 3% of the sample. Material: blood. The receptor set was obtained from a woman aged 40 to 49 with Graves' ophthalmopathy.

This clonotype has more than one count but fewer than ten. A read error is possible here, since a much larger clone lies one base away. The J gene is TRBJ2-5, the V gene TRBV18; D gene unclear. Trimming pared 2 bases from V and 7 bases from J, leaving 11 bases between. This CDR3 contains 13 residues. Germline V lookup: CDR1 KGHSH, CDR2 LQKENI. The CDR3 DNA reads as TGTGCCAGCTCACCATATCAAGAAGGGACCCAGTACTTC. As protein: CASSPYQEGTQYF.

The chain couples TRBV18 to TRBJ2-1; 11 bases align to TRBD1. CDR3 length: 15 amino acids. The trim removed 3 bases at V and 9 bases at J, leaving 7 bases unmatched. The germline V gene has CDR1 KGHSH and CDR2 LQKENI. This CDR3 reads CASSPGQGASGEQFF. The CDR3 DNA reads TGTGCCAGCTCACCTGGACAGGGGGCTAGTGGTGAGCAGTTCTTC.

This clonotype was seen more than once but under ten times. This chain uses TRBV20-1 with TRBJ2-2; D remains ambiguous. Trimming stripped 5 bases from V and 0 bases from J, with 7 bases between. The CDR3 length is 13 residues. Germline CDR1 is DFQATT and CDR2 is SNEGSKA (reference sequence). The CDR3 sequence is CSAFTSNTGELFF. The CDR3 region has the DNA TGCAGTGCTTTCACATCGAACACCGGGGAGCTGTTTTTT.

This clonotype was found many times. The chain joins TRBV30 to TRBJ2-5; D call uncertain. V lost 3 bases and J lost 2, with 13 bases in between. Germline V gene lookup returns CDR1 GTSNPN and CDR2 SVGIG (reference sequence). This CDR3 region has 14 residues. The CDR3 sequence: CAWRPLDFQETQYF. The CDR3 region has the DNA TGTGCCTGGAGGCCCCTAGACTTTCAAGAGACCCAGTACTTC.

This clonotype was observed at least ten times. The chain joins TRBV6-1 to TRBJ1-1, with D possibly matching TRBD1 (5 bases). Looked up from germline, CDR1 is MNHNS and CDR2 is SASEGT. Trimming stripped 7 bases from V and 1 base from J, with 13 bases between. The CDR3 loop spans 14 amino acids. CDR3 bases: TGTGCCAGCATACGGTTCGGGGGGAACACTGAAGCTTTCTTT. Its protein is CASIRFGGNTEAFF.

Ten or more counts support this clonotype. The rearrangement links TRBV6-2 or TRBV6-3 to TRBJ2-2; tentative D call: TRBD2 (6 bases). CDR1 and CDR2 (germline): MNHEY, SVGEGT. This CDR3 has 13 residues. V was pared by 6 bases and J by 3 bases, with 8 bases between. CDR3 amino acids: CASRTRDTGELFF. The CDR3, as DNA: TGTGCCAGCAGGACTAGGGACACCGGGGAGCTGTTTTTT.

This clonotype was observed a few times. The rearrangement links TRBV10-3 to TRBJ2-1; possibly TRBD2 for D (6 bases). The CDR3 consists of 12 residues. Germline lookup yields CDR1 ENHRY and CDR2 SYGVKD. V was clipped by 3 bases and J by 8 bases, with 8 bases between them. The CDR3 DNA is TGTGCCATCAGTGATCGGGGGTATGAGCAGTTCTTC. Its protein is CAISDRGYEQFF.

The genes are TRBV19 and TRBJ1-1; D is perhaps TRBD1 (5 bases). The CDR3 extends over 19 amino acids. V gave up 1 base and J gave up 0 bases, with 21 bases separating them. CDR1 and CDR2 (germline): LNHDA, SQIVND (reference sequence). CDR3 bases: TGTGCCAGTAGTATAGGCAGGGTGGGGGACGGAGGCATGAACACTGAAGCTTTCTTT. The encoded protein is CASSIGRVGDGGMNTEAFF.

This clonotype was picked up a small number of times. The V and J genes are TRBV6-2 or TRBV6-3 and TRBJ1-2, with a weak D call TRBD1 (5 bases). This CDR3 is built from 14 residues. Trimming removed 6 bases from V and 4 bases from J, with 15 bases in between. CDR1 and CDR2 (germline): MNHEY, SVGEGT. The DNA for the CDR3 is TGTGCCAGCAGGCCAGGGATTGTCGGCTATGGCTACACCTTC. As protein: CASRPGIVGYGYTF.

This clonotype has a count of ten or more. CDR3 bases: TGTGCCAGCAGCCCCCAACAGGGGGGTGACGAGCAGTACTTC. It encodes CASSPQQGGDEQYF. The chain couples TRBV7-6 to TRBJ2-7, with 8 bases identical to TRBD1. Germline assignment: CDR1 SGHVS and CDR2 FNYEAQ. Trimming cost V 5 bases and J 5 bases; bases outside gene matches: 8. CDR3 size: 14 residues.

The rearrangement joins TRBV7-6 to TRBJ2-3; 8 nucleotides agree with TRBD1. Germline CDR1 SGHVS, CDR2 FNYEAQ. The V gene end was trimmed by 3 bases and the J gene end by 3 bases; junction bases not matched to a gene: 2. The CDR3 totals 14 residues. CDR3 nucleotides: TGTGCCAGCAGCTTTGACAGGGGAACAGATACGCAGTATTTT. It specifies CASSFDRGTDTQYF.

The table lists this clonotype with a few counts. J is TRBJ2-7 and V is TRBV7-9, with TRBD2 matching over 7 bases. From germline, CDR1 is SEHNR and CDR2 FQNEAQ (reference sequence). The CDR3 covers 13 residues. V gave up 4 bases and J gave up 8 bases; unmatched junction bases: 8. The CDR3 sequence is CASSSLTSSKQYF. Written as DNA, the CDR3 is TGTGCCAGCAGCTCCTTGACTAGCAGCAAGCAGTACTTC.

The chain couples TRBV5-1 to TRBJ1-1, with TRBD1 matching over 10 bases. The CDR3 runs to 15 residues. V was pared by 0 bases and J by 5 bases, with 4 bases of the junction left unmatched. CDR1 is SGHRS and CDR2 is YFSETQ in the germline V gene. The DNA of the CDR3 is TGCGCCAGCAGCTTGGTTGGGGGACAGGGGACTGAAGCTTTCTTT. Residues: CASSLVGGQGTEAFF.

The genes are TRBV11-2 and TRBJ2-7; 7 nucleotides match TRBD1. CDR3 length: 15 residues. Unmatched junction bases numbered 17, after V lost 8 bases and J lost 7 bases. Looked up from germline, CDR1 is SGHAT and CDR2 is FQNNGV. As DNA, the CDR3 is TGTGCCAGCGTTTCCGGACAGGACCGCTTGGGTGAGCAGTACTTC. Protein: CASVSGQDRLGEQYF.

This clonotype was observed at least ten times. The J gene is TRBJ1-1, the V gene TRBV6-1; D not resolved. V was cut by 5 bases and J by 1 base, with 11 bases left in between. The CDR3 runs to 14 residues. Germline CDR1 is MNHNS and CDR2 is SASEGT. CDR3 nucleotides: TGTGCCAGCAGTTTACACAGTGGGAACACTGAAGCTTTCTTT. Translation: CASSLHSGNTEAFF.

The table lists this clonotype with many counts. The V and J genes are TRBV7-9 and TRBJ2-5; the D call may be TRBD1 or TRBD2 (5 bases each). V was clipped by 1 base and J by 7 bases, with 13 bases between them. This CDR3 region has 14 residues. The V gene's germline CDR1 is SEHNR and CDR2 FQNEAQ (reference sequence). For the CDR3, the DNA is TGTGCCAGCAGCTTAGATCAGGGACGACGGACCCAGTACTTC. As protein: CASSLDQGRRTQYF.

This clonotype occurred many times. The chain combines TRBV18 with TRBJ1-1; D ambiguous. This CDR3 has 13 residues. Deletions cut 4 bases from V and 8 bases from J, with 14 bases between. From germline, CDR1 is KGHSH and CDR2 LQKENI. Written as DNA, the CDR3 is TGTGCCAGCTCACTAAACGACGGAGTAGAAGCTTTCTTT. Translated, it gives CASSLNDGVEAFF.